This TCR beta chain was obtained from a study of CD8 T cells in Susac syndrome. Reverse transcription of about 0.5 to 1 ug RNA used random hexamers. By means of immunoSEQ multiplex PCR, TCR beta CDR3 spanning 54 Vbeta and 13 Jbeta underwent amplification. TCRdb reprocessed the immunoSEQ multiplex PCR reads with MiXCR, giving one entry per CDR3 protein. In the table there are some 200,000 distinct CDR3 sequences, about 95% of which are singletons. The length of the CDR3 is 14 residues. Trimming stripped 1 base from V and 6 bases from J, with 13 bases between. The germline V gene has CDR1 LGHDT and CDR2 YNNKEL (reference sequence).

This rearrangement joins TRBV3-1 to TRBJ2-7, with D maybe TRBD2 (5 bases). The sequence was collected from a human donor with multiple sclerosis. Sequencing input: CD4+ T cells from PBMCs. The CDR3 bases are TGTGCCAGCAGCCAAGGGGAGCTAGTTCTCGAGCAGTACTTC. Protein: CASSQGELVLEQYF.